This TCR beta chain emerged from a study of blood T cell repertoires in COVID-19 (dated by TCRdb to 2019 to 2021). In terms of the full investigation: The collaborator samples originated in the United States, Italy and Spain and spanned the acute and convalescent phases of COVID-19. The prospective study material was composed of cDNA or gDNA derived from T cells, B-cell-depleted T cells, or PBMCs. The dataset comprised deeply sampled blood TCRbeta repertoires from subjects exposed to, actively infected with, or recovered from COVID-19. The repertoires were released in a freely available public database meant as a resource for research on the immune response to SARS-CoV-2. Samples came from the ongoing ImmuneRACE study (first 160 participants) plus 1,254 subjects from 6 global collaborators. The sample metadata nearly always contained a de-identified subject ID, COVID-19 status, age in years and sex. Where available, HLA class I and class II types were obtained from metadata supplied by the sample provider rather than from assay-based typing.

TCRbeta CDR3 regions were amplified from genomic DNA using the immunoSEQ Assay, a bias-controlled multiplex PCR. As for how the authors treated the data: Within the assay, amplification of reference gene primers was used to estimate how many nucleated cells each sample contained. Sequence reads were collapsed and filtered to measure the absolute abundance of every unique TCRbeta CDR3 rearrangement. For each sample, productive Simpson clonality was calculated as the square root of Simpson's diversity index across productive rearrangements. In TCRdb, the immuneACCESS table is reduced to in-frame sequences with V and J assigned. These tables do not hold every clone; where another copy was compared, an unresolved V gene accounts for under half, and the others remain unexplained. V, J and clone size are those of that table, while D and trimming were read from the DNA. This sample gives some 220,000 clones in total; 65% to 90% of them show up just once. The ten largest clones represent under 2.5% of the sample.

Summary of the overall study and its limitations: Clinical and demographic metadata were provided uncurated, with the amount varying by source and participant.

In Seattle, one collaborating source enrolled patients while the infection was active and tracked those patients longitudinally over the course of disease. The collaborating institutions used their own protocols to collect whole blood in K2EDTA tubes. For TCRbeta analysis, collaborators shipped samples as frozen whole blood, isolated PBMCs, or DNA extracted from either of those sample types. CDR1 is given as SGHTS and CDR2 as YDEGEE, both from the germline V gene. The CDR3 starts with the cysteine, ends with the phenylalanine, and has 12 residues. Only the CDR3 portion is preserved as DNA: 36 bases, with reading frame beginning at the first base. Germline trimming amounts to 0 bases on V and 11 bases on J, with 4 as the count of junction bases outside the gene matches. As concerns this clone: Its antigen is not yet known. The input lacks base qualities; no much larger clone sits a single base away.

The receptor comes from a woman in her 70s with COVID-19, enrolled during active disease. What was sequenced was peripheral blood. The chain employs TRBV5-8 and TRBJ1-1, with 7 junctional bases fitting TRBD1. The CDR3 corresponds to CASSLGGGWAFF. Read as DNA, the sequence is TGTGCCAGCAGCTTGGGAGGGGGCTGGGCTTTCTTT.